The sequence of this TCR beta chain was determined in a study of T cell changes during pregnancy in multiple sclerosis. The table came from immunoSEQ multiplex PCR; TCRdb's copy has only in-frame clones and leaves some out. Found here are tens of thousands of clones, 80% to 90% of them singletons; the top ten hold approximately 5%. This CDR3 is 15 amino acids long. CDR1 and CDR2 (germline): SEHNR, FQNEAQ (reference sequence). V lost 2 bases to trimming and J lost 0 bases, with 11 bases between them. This chain joins TRBV7-9 and TRBJ2-7; TRBD2 might be the D (5 bases). This sequence originates from a female donor in good health, enrolled as a control in a pregnancy study. The input for sequencing was CD8+ T cells from peripheral blood mononuclear cells, taken in the second trimester of pregnancy. The CDR3 DNA sequence: TGTGCCAGCAGCTTACCGGAGGAAAACTCCTACGAGCAGTACTTC. As protein: CASSLPEENSYEQYF.